The entry below describes one TCR beta chain. The data originate from a study of blood T cell repertoires in COVID-19. The length of the CDR3 is 14 residues. Germline CDR1 reads SGHRS; CDR2 reads YFSETQ. Trimming took 2 bases from V and 0 from J, leaving 8 bases between them. Here immunoSEQ multiplex PCR was the method, and the copy in TCRdb shows in-frame clones only, minus some. Of 110,000 to 150,000 clones in the sample, 84% were seen once. The sequenced sample consisted of peripheral blood. The sequence derives from a human donor in a cohort sampled during active COVID-19. J is TRBJ2-5 and V is TRBV5-1, with D uncertain. CDR3 DNA sequence: TGCGCCAGCAGCTTATTGCGAAACCAAGAGACCCAGTACTTC. Translation: CASSLLRNQETQYF.